This is a list of T cell receptor beta chains from one sample in a study of follicular helper T cells after annual influenza vaccination. Clones were sequenced by immunoSEQ multiplex PCR, and TCRdb holds only the in-frame ones, with some missing. The top ten hold 1% to 1.5% of the sample, which has over 25,000 clones, roughly 80% seen once. The sample consisted of CXCR5+ CD38- circulating T follicular helper cells from blood, taken on the day of influenza vaccination. Every receptor here comes from an adult who received the influenza vaccine. Both conserved end residues are part of each CDR3. A D gene is named only where the DNA matches it firmly. Expanded clones are given a class, and other clones once, few, many or no size at all.

cdr3_aa | cdr3_nt | v_call | d_call | clone_size | j_call
CASSRGSTADTQYF | TGTGCCAGCAGCCGAGGGAGTACGGCAGATACGCAGTATTTT | TRBV7-3 | NA | once | TRBJ2-3
CASRTGGNTDTQYF | TGCGCCAGCAGAACGGGGGGGAACACAGATACGCAGTATTTT | TRBV4-1 | TRBD2 | NA | TRBJ2-3
CASSSPGLAGDADTQYF | TGTGCCAGCAGCTCACCGGGACTAGCGGGGGACGCAGATACGCAGTATTTT | TRBV7-3 | TRBD2 | NA | TRBJ2-3
CASSLYTSGHNEQFF | TGTGCCAGCAGCCTATATACTAGCGGCCACAATGAGCAGTTCTTC | TRBV7-2 | TRBD2 | NA | TRBJ2-1
CASSHGGQVEETQYF | TGTGCCAGCAGCCATGGGGGACAGGTTGAAGAGACCCAGTACTTC | TRBV6-1 | TRBD1 | NA | TRBJ2-5
CASSPGEGQPQHF | TGTGCTAGCAGCCCCGGGGAAGGGCAGCCCCAGCATTTT | TRBV7-7 | NA | NA | TRBJ1-5
CASSIWGQNYGYTF | TGTGCCAGTAGTATTTGGGGACAGAACTATGGCTACACCTTC | TRBV19 | TRBD1 | NA | TRBJ1-2
CASSYNGAGSSYNEQFF | TGCGCCAGCAGCTATAACGGAGCGGGTTCTTCCTACAATGAGCAGTTCTTC | TRBV10-1 | NA | NA | TRBJ2-1
CASSSEGDRGRTFF | TGTGCCAGCAGTTCTGAAGGAGACAGGGGGCGAACTTTCTTT | TRBV6-6 | TRBD1 | NA | TRBJ1-1
CASSPFAGGSSYNEQFF | TGTGCCAGCAGCCCATTTGCAGGGGGGAGCTCCTACAATGAGCAGTTCTTC | TRBV5-6 | NA | NA | TRBJ2-1
CAISELPDYGYTF | TGTGCCATCAGTGAACTCCCTGACTATGGCTACACCTTC | TRBV10-3 | NA | few | TRBJ1-2
CASSTGFNSPLHF | TGTGCCAGCAGCACGGGGTTTAATTCACCCCTCCACTTT | TRBV7-9 | NA | NA | TRBJ1-6
CASIGQKSLEQYF | TGTGCCAGCATAGGACAGAAATCTCTAGAGCAGTACTTC | TRBV25-1 | NA | NA | TRBJ2-7
CASSEARFSSGNTIYF | TGTGCCAGCAGTGAAGCGCGCTTTAGCTCTGGAAACACCATATATTTT | TRBV6-1 | NA | few | TRBJ1-3
CATSRERQGNTEAFF | TGTGCCACCAGCAGAGAGCGGCAGGGTAATACTGAAGCTTTCTTT | TRBV15 | NA | few | TRBJ1-1
CASNSDGGAWETQYF | TGTGCCAGCAACTCCGACGGGGGGGCCTGGGAGACCCAGTACTTC | TRBV2 | TRBD2 | NA | TRBJ2-5
CASSPGGPRYEQYF | TGCGCCAGCAGCCCCGGGGGACCTAGGTACGAGCAGTACTTC | TRBV5-1 | NA | NA | TRBJ2-7
CASSVREVNEQFF | TGTGCCAGCAGTGTACGGGAGGTCAATGAGCAGTTCTTC | TRBV6-1 | TRBD2 | NA | TRBJ2-1
CASSNRDNSYEQYF | TGCGCCAGCAGCAACCGGGACAACTCCTACGAGCAGTACTTC | TRBV5-1 | NA | NA | TRBJ2-7
CASSPAGTGGLEQYF | TGTGCCAGCAGTCCAGCCGGGACAGGAGGCCTCGAGCAGTACTTC | TRBV6-5 | TRBD1 | NA | TRBJ2-7
CASSIRGGEQYF | TGTGCCAGTAGTATCAGGGGCGGAGAGCAGTACTTC | TRBV19 | NA | NA | TRBJ2-7
CASSSDLGGGGYTF | TGTGCCAGCAGTTCGGATCTGGGGGGGGGCGGCTACACCTTC | TRBV27 | NA | NA | TRBJ1-2
CASSVDALLNTEAFF | TGTGCCAGCAGCGTAGATGCCCTACTGAACACTGAAGCTTTCTTT | TRBV9 | NA | NA | TRBJ1-1
CASLEEGTEAFF | TGTGCCAGCCTAGAGGAGGGCACTGAAGCTTTCTTT | TRBV7-9 | NA | medium-sized | TRBJ1-1
CASSSTDTMNTEAFF | TGTGCCAGTAGTTCCACAGACACCATGAACACTGAAGCTTTCTTT | TRBV19 | NA | few | TRBJ1-1
CASSSRDRGGYEQYF | TGTGCCAGCAGCTCCCGGGACAGGGGTGGCTACGAGCAGTACTTC | TRBV7-2 | TRBD1 | NA | TRBJ2-7
CASSWLAGAYEQYF | TGTGCCAGCAGCTGGCTAGCGGGAGCCTACGAGCAGTACTTC | TRBV7-8 | TRBD2 | NA | TRBJ2-7
CASTFSFDRLNTEAFF | TGTGCCAGTACTTTCTCCTTCGACAGGCTGAACACTGAAGCTTTCTTT | TRBV19 | NA | NA | TRBJ1-1
CASQKGNREYGYTF | TGTGCCAGCCAAAAAGGGAACAGGGAGTATGGCTACACCTTC | TRBV6-1 | NA | once | TRBJ1-2
CASSLQQVANTGELFF | TGCGCCAGCAGCTTACAACAGGTAGCAAACACCGGGGAGCTGTTTTTT | TRBV5-1 | NA | NA | TRBJ2-2
CASSRAGAVTGELFF | TGTGCCAGCAGTAGAGCGGGGGCGGTCACCGGGGAGCTGTTTTTT | TRBV6-5 | TRBD2 | NA | TRBJ2-2
CASSRDSTNEKLFF | TGCGCCAGCAGCCGCGACTCAACTAATGAAAAACTGTTTTTT | TRBV5-1 | NA | NA | TRBJ1-4
CASSRGVAFNSPLHF | TGTGCCAGCAGCCGGGGGGTAGCCTTTAATTCACCCCTCCACTTT | TRBV5-5 | NA | NA | TRBJ1-6
CASSLRSGPEAFF | TGTGCCAGCAGCTTAAGGTCAGGTCCTGAAGCTTTCTTT | TRBV5-4 | NA | NA | TRBJ1-1
CASSQDLGGWDQETQYF | TGTGCCAGCAGCCAAGATCTAGGGGGATGGGACCAAGAGACCCAGTACTTC | TRBV4-2 | NA | NA | TRBJ2-5